The 6 T cell receptor beta chains below all came from one sample that was sequenced in a study of CD8 T cells in Susac syndrome. The RNA, about 0.45 to 1 ug, was put through reverse transcription using random hexamers. TCRdb itself ran the immunoSEQ multiplex PCR reads through MiXCR, one entry per CDR3 protein. In the table there are tens of thousands of distinct CDR3 sequences, about 93% of which are singletons. The sequencing sample was made of CD4+ T cells from PBMCs. These receptors all stem from a human donor with Susac syndrome.

The chain combines TRBV5-1 with TRBJ2-3, with TRBD1 as a possible D gene (6 bases). This CDR3 is 15 amino acids long. Trimming took 0 bases from V and 3 from J, leaving 11 bases between them. Germline CDR1 SGHRS, CDR2 YFSETQ. The DNA for the CDR3 is TGCGCCAGCAGCTTGGCCAGGGGAACGACAGATACGCAGTATTTT. It yields the protein CASSLARGTTDTQYF.

The rearrangement joins TRBV10-2 to TRBJ2-6, with D unresolved. Trimming took off 3 bases at V and 3 bases at J, with 12 bases between the two ends. The CDR3 extends over 16 amino acids. CDR1 and CDR2 from the germline V gene are WSHSY and SAAADI. As DNA, the CDR3 is TGCGCCAGCAGTGACGTAGATTGGTTTGGGGCCAACGTCCTGACTTTC. Protein sequence: CASSDVDWFGANVLTF.

This rearrangement joins TRBV14 to TRBJ2-6, with 10 bases that match TRBD1. The CDR3 sequence is 20 residues long. Germline V lookup: CDR1 SGHDN, CDR2 FVKESK. V trimming: 5 bases; J trimming: 3 bases; junction bases outside the gene matches: 16. The CDR3 region has the DNA TGTGCCAGCAGCGATAAGCCCCGGGACAGGGGATTCTTTGGGGCCAACGTCCTGACTTTC. Protein sequence: CASSDKPRDRGFFGANVLTF.

This clonotype was seen just once. The chain employs TRBV6-1 and TRBJ1-2; D not certain. The CDR3 loop spans 10 amino acids. CDR1 is MNHNS and CDR2 is SASEGT in the germline V gene. The V end was cut by 10 bases, the J end by 4 bases, with 7 bases between. DNA for the CDR3: TGTGCCACCGCTGGCTATGGCTACACCTTC. Its translation: CATAGYGYTF.

The J gene is TRBJ1-2, the V gene TRBV5-1; TRBD1 matches 7 bases. The germline V gene has CDR1 SGHRS and CDR2 YFSETQ. V lost 3 bases, J lost 5 bases, and 7 bases stayed unmatched. CDR3 size: 14 residues. The CDR3 nucleotides read TGCGCCAGCAGCTATGGCCCAGGGGGATATGGCTACACCTTC. This codes for CASSYGPGGYGYTF.

The chain employs TRBV14 and TRBJ1-2; the D gene is possibly TRBD1 (6 bases). The CDR3 is made up of 14 amino acids. Trimming removed 1 base at V and 4 bases at J, with 10 bases between. Germline assignment: CDR1 SGHDN and CDR2 FVKESK. CDR3 nucleotide sequence: TGTGCCAGCAGCCAAGGACAGGACACCTATGGCTACACCTTC. Translated: CASSQGQDTYGYTF.